The 21 T cell receptor beta chains below come from one sample, sequenced in a study of T cells expressing NK-cell markers. From its re-call of the 5' RACE reads, TCRdb lists each CDR3 protein once, without DNA. In all, the sample yields approximately 550,000 distinct CDR3 sequences. Sample: blood T cells: a sorted CD56 or NKG2C T cell subset, CD4+ or CD8+ T cells, or bulk PBMC T cells (not recorded which). All receptors come from a man between 18 and 29 years old in good health.

The genes are TRBV6-1 and TRBJ2-4; TCRdb calls TRBD2, which cannot be checked without DNA. There are 15 residues in the CDR3. The germline V gene encodes CDR1 MNHNS and CDR2 SASEGT. The CDR3 sequence: CASGAGGGGKNIQYF.

This rearrangement joins TRBV5-1 to TRBJ2-5; TCRdb names TRBD2, which stays unverified in the absence of DNA. CDR1 and CDR2 (germline): SGHRS, YFSETQ. This CDR3 region has 17 residues. CDR3 sequence: CASSYEGRLAGAETQYF. Together with reference TRBV5-1 and TRBJ2-5, the CDR3 gives the full variable domain: KAGVTQTPRYLIKTRGQQVTLSCSPISGHRSVSWYQQTPGQGLQFLFEYFSETQRNKGNFPGRFSGRQFSNSRSEMNVSTLELGDSALYLCASSYEGRLAGAETQYFGPGTRLLVL.

The chain couples TRBV7-9 to TRBJ2-1; no DNA is available, so the TRBD1 call from TCRdb remains unchecked. Per the germline V gene, CDR1 is SEHNR and CDR2 is FQNEAQ (reference sequence). The CDR3 is 16 amino acids. CDR3: CASSQNRDRGWNEQFF.

The chain links TRBV7-2 to TRBJ2-3; TCRdb names TRBD2, which stays unverified in the absence of DNA. CDR3 length equals 15 residues. Germline V gives CDR1 SGHTA, CDR2 FQGNSA. CDR3 sequence reads: CASSSSLGSTDTQYF.

The rearrangement joins TRBV9 to TRBJ2-5; TCRdb's D gene call, TRBD1, goes unchecked for lack of DNA. Germline CDR1 is SGDLS and CDR2 is YYNGEE. This CDR3 region has 16 residues. This chain's CDR3 is CASSVELGGFGETQYF.

The chain combines TRBV10-3 with TRBJ2-1; the TRBD2 assignment by TCRdb is unverifiable without DNA. The length of the CDR3 is 17 residues. Germline CDR1 and CDR2: ENHRY and SYGVKD. The CDR3 region is CAISLIETSGGSNEQFF.

The chain uses TRBV27 and TRBJ2-7; lacking DNA, the TRBD1 call made by TCRdb goes unchecked. The germline CDR1 and CDR2 sequences are MNHEY and SMNVEV (reference sequence). CDR3 length equals 13 residues. The CDR3 is CASSPGPAYEQYF.

This rearrangement joins TRBV7-2 to TRBJ2-1. The germline CDR1 and CDR2 sequences are SGHTA and FQGNSA. The CDR3 totals 15 residues. The CDR3 protein is CASRGTSSSYNEQFF.

This chain connects TRBV24-1 to TRBJ1-5; TCRdb outputs TRBD1, but without DNA this stays unchecked. Germline CDR1 and CDR2: KGHDR and SFDVKD. CDR3 length: 16 amino acids. CDR3 sequence: CATSDGWGQGHQPQHF.

The chain employs TRBV6-1 and TRBJ2-1; TCRdb proposes TRBD2, but this gene call is untestable without DNA. The V gene's germline CDR1 is MNHNS and CDR2 SASEGT. The CDR3 runs to 14 residues. Here the CDR3 reads CASCCDSGTNEQFF.

J is TRBJ2-3 and V is TRBV12-3 or TRBV12-4; absent DNA, TCRdb's TRBD1 call cannot be checked. CDR3 length equals 14 residues. The CDR3 loop reads CASLPGMFTDTQYF.

The chain carries TRBV12-3 or TRBV12-4 and TRBJ2-2; the TRBD2 assignment by TCRdb is unverifiable without DNA. CDR3 size: 16 residues. The CDR3 loop is CASSSGLLGETGELFF.

CDR3 in amino acids: CASSQLPGPAGGEKLFF. The V and J genes are TRBV4-1 and TRBJ1-4. The germline V gene has CDR1 MGHRA and CDR2 YSYEKL. The CDR3 length is 17 residues.

The chain links TRBV20-1 to TRBJ1-3; the D call from TCRdb, TRBD1, cannot be confirmed without DNA. The CDR3 length is 18 residues. The germline V gene has CDR1 DFQATT and CDR2 SNEGSKA (reference sequence). CDR3 amino acids: CSARPPPGQRLSGNTIYF.

The chain employs TRBV6-2 or TRBV6-3 and TRBJ1-5; TCRdb gives TRBD1 as the D gene, but with no DNA this cannot be confirmed. The germline gives CDR1 MNHEY, CDR2 SVGEGT. The CDR3 sequence is 18 residues long. CDR3 sequence: CASSYSLLQGNSNQPQHF.

The rearrangement links TRBV20-1 to TRBJ1-2; absent DNA, TCRdb's TRBD1 call cannot be checked. The CDR3 covers 13 residues. Germline CDR1 and CDR2: DFQATT and SNEGSKA (reference sequence). The CDR3 reads CSATPGVSYGYTF.

The J gene is TRBJ2-5, the V gene TRBV11-2; TCRdb picks TRBD2, but there is no DNA to check that call. This CDR3 is 14 amino acids long. Germline assignment: CDR1 SGHAT and CDR2 FQNNGV. The chain's CDR3 is CASSPRTSVETQYF.

V usage is TRBV7-9 and J usage is TRBJ2-7; TCRdb names TRBD2, which stays unverified in the absence of DNA. Germline V gene sequence: CDR1 SEHNR, CDR2 FQNEAQ (reference sequence). The CDR3 runs 14 residues. CDR3 sequence reads: CASSYGTSGREQYF.

The genes are TRBV7-2 and TRBJ2-1; TCRdb picks TRBD1, but there is no DNA to check that call. Germline V gene sequence: CDR1 SGHTA, CDR2 FQGNSA. This CDR3 has 12 amino acids. The chain's CDR3 is CASSLVRAAQFF.

The chain links TRBV24-1 to TRBJ2-3. Germline V gives CDR1 KGHDR, CDR2 SFDVKD. The CDR3 totals 15 residues. This CDR3 is CATSETDQATDTQYF.

This chain uses TRBV4-2 with TRBJ2-1. The CDR3 extends over 11 amino acids. Germline V gene sequence: CDR1 LGHNA, CDR2 YNFKEQ. The CDR3 region is CASSQEQYEFF.